This T cell receptor beta chain was identified during a study of T-cell memory formation after mild COVID-19. Study context: There were largely donor-specific TCR clusters. General observations from the study: Clones contracting over day 15 to 85 were CD4/CD8 balanced, with later expanders leaning CD4+. Among contracting clones, CD4+ were mainly CM/EM and CD8+ enriched in EMRA.

Trimming removed 3 bases from V and 8 bases from J, with 7 bases in between. Germline values: CDR1 SQVTM, CDR2 ANQGSEA. CDR3 length: 10 residues. A 5'RACE reaction primed in the constant segment made cDNA libraries of TCR alpha and TCR beta, and these carried sample barcodes and UMIs. A single record per CDR3 protein comes from TCRdb applying MiXCR to the 5' RACE reads. The data show more than 110,000 distinct CDR3 sequences, 14% seen once. To note about this clonotype: Its antigen is unknown.

This chain uses TRBV29-1 with TRBJ1-2; D is uncertain. This sequence was found in an adult woman who had mild COVID-19 (a few samples of this study predate the infection). Cell type and time point are not known. Sequenced: PBMCs or a T cell subset sorted from them (not recorded which). This chain's CDR3 is CSVEWSGYTF. CDR3 DNA sequence: TGCAGCGTTGAGTGGAGCGGCTACACCTTC.